This T cell receptor beta chain came from a study of Tregs in tolerant kidney transplant recipients. Whole-study results and caveats: Nucleotide sequences could not be compared across some patients' samples due to primer changes.

Related graft donors supplied nonmyeloablative bone marrow transplants, and mixed chimerism was transient. Some clones are missing from TCRdb's copy, which holds only in-frame ones; the method was immunoSEQ multiplex PCR. The table lists about 55,000 clones, about 90% of them singletons. This CDR3 has 16 amino acids. Germline CDR1 and CDR2: SGHAT and FQNNGV. Remarks on this clone: Antigen specificity is unknown. Relative to the germline gene, one junction end is altered; a read error may explain this. This specimen includes other DNA sequences encoding the same CDR3.

The source material was CD8+ T cells from blood (PBMCs), sampled 24 months after the transplant. The chain joins TRBV11-2 to TRBJ1-6, with 7 bases identical to TRBD1. The clonotype comes from a human patient who received a combined kidney and bone marrow transplant. Some of the T cells may derive from the graft donor. The CDR3 reads CASSYDRAFVNSPLHF. CDR3 sequence (DNA): TGTGCCAGCAGCTATGACAGGGCCTTCGTTAATTCCCCCCTCCACTTT.